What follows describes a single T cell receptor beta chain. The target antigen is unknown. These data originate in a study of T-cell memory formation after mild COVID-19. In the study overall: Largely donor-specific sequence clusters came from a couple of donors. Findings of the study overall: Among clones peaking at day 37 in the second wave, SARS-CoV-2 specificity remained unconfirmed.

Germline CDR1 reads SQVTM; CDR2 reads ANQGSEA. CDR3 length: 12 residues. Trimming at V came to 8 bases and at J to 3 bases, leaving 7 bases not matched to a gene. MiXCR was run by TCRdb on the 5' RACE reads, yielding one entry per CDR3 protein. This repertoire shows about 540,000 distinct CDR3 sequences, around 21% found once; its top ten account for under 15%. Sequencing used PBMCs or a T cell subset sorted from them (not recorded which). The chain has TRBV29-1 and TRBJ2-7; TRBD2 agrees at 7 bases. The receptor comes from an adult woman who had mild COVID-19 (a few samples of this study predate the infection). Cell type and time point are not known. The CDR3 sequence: CSSLGGDYEQYF. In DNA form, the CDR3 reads TGCAGCTCTCTGGGGGGGGACTACGAGCAGTACTTC.